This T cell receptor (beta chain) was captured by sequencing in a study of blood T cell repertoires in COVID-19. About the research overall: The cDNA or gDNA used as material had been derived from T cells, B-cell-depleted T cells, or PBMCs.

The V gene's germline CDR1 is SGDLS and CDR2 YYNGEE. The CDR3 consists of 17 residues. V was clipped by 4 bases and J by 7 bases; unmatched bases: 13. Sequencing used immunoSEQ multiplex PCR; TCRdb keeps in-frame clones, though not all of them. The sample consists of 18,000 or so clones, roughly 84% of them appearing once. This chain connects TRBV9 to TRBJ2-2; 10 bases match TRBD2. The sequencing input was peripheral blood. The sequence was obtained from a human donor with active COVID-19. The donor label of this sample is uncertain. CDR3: CASSPRSLAGVIGELFF. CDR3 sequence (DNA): TGTGCCAGCAGCCCAAGAAGTCTAGCGGGAGTCATCGGGGAGCTGTTTTTT.